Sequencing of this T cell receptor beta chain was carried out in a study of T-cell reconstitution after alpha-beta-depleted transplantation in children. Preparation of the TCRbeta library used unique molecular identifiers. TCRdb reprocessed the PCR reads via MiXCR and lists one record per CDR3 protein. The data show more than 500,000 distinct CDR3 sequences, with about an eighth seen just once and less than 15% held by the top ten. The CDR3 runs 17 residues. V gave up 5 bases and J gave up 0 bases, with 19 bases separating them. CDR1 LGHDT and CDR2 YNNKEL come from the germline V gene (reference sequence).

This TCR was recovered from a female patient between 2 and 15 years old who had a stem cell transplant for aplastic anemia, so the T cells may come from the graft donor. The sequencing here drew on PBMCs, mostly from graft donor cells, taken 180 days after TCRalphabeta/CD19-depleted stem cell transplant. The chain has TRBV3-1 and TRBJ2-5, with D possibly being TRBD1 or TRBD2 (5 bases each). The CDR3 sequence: CASSLEGSAGNQETQYF. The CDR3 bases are TGTGCCAGCAGCTTAGAGGGGTCTGCGGGCAACCAAGAGACCCAGTACTTC.